This T cell receptor beta chain was observed in a study of T cells in Graves' hyperthyroidism and ophthalmopathy (dated by TCRdb to between 2017 and 2020). Concerning the study at large: Peripheral blood samples were taken at the time of initial diagnosis, prior to any treatment. To identify distinguishing TCR V-J signatures, a discovery cohort of around 100 patients was used, comprising some 45 with Graves' ophthalmopathy and approximately 57 with stable Graves' hyperthyroidism. Prospective prediction of ophthalmopathy was tested in an independent validation cohort of fewer than 20 hyperthyroidism patients and 15 to 17 patients who later progressed to ophthalmopathy. For training and testing, the 100 or so patients in the discovery cohort were randomly divided in a 7:3 ratio. In addition, the study compared T-cell repertoires in thyroid tissue and in blood from roughly six Graves' hyperthyroidism patients. Once sampling was done, hyperthyroidism patients were given methimazole at a starting dose of 30 mg daily, whereas ophthalmopathy patients were given high-dose intravenous methylprednisolone. TCR Vbeta CDR3 sequencing of some 140 peripheral blood samples (roughly 41 ophthalmopathy, 70 to 85 hyperthyroidism and approximately 17 progressor patients) is reported in the paper. Overall study outcomes, separate from this receptor: During validation, the model predicted progression to ophthalmopathy a median of around 7 months ahead of onset, with 70.59% sensitivity and more than 72% specificity. A model built on a 13 V-J signature distinguished ophthalmopathy from stable hyperthyroidism, reaching about 88% sensitivity and around 81% specificity in cross-validation and 80%/75% in testing. Blood samples also contained most of the expanded thyroid clonotypes (frequency above 0.001), which suggests that blood repertoires may reflect thyroid immune responses. Sample size was not statistically predetermined, and blinding of investigators to group allocation was not performed.

This clonotype has a count of ten or more. Its specific antigen is unknown. Base quality data are lacking; no much larger clone is found one base away. TCR beta CDR3 regions were amplified from RNA transcripts. A first-round RT-PCR of the TCR CDR3 used the HTBI primer set with the Qiagen OneStep RT-PCR kit. Libraries were constructed in a second round of multiplex PCR, after which size selection and purification were carried out. Sequencing of the libraries was done on an Illumina HiSeq2000 using paired-end 100 bp reads. The published analysis was carried out like this. SOAPnuke was used to process the raw data, with reads discarded if the reads contained adapters or uncalled bases, had a mean Phred below 15, or lacked an exact constant-primer or identifier match. COPE v1.2.5 was used to merge the high-quality paired reads, and each unique nucleotide sequence was defined as a clonotype. MiTCR v1.1 was used to align clonotypes to the IMGT TRBV, TRBD and TRBJ reference segments. Only V-J combinations with frequency above 0.0001, covering 99.2% of repertoires, were analysed. The TCS score was defined as F50 (clonal expansion) divided by E x V (chaos), with BLOSUM62-based TCRdist calculated between CDR3 peptides within each V-J. Welch's t-statistics and random forest reduced fewer than 550 V-J features to roughly 13, which were used in a naive Bayes classifier (R e1071). Using fastp trimming at Q25 and MiXCR clonotype assembly, TCRdb reanalyzed the public sequencing data and kept in-frame beta chains. Rows are unified per CDR3 protein, each entry keeping the most common DNA and genes. TCRdb, not the authors, supplied the V and J calls. The sample contains hundreds of thousands of distinct CDR3 sequences, around an eighth of them found a single time. The biggest ten clones account for 28% of the sample.

V loses 5 bases of germline sequence and J loses 0 bases, and the interval between the two ends is 14 bases. The CDR3 measures 15 amino acids from cysteine to phenylalanine. Only CDR3 DNA remains: 45 bases, in frame from the first base. Ophthalmopathy patients had moderately to severely active disease, Clinical Activity Score of at least 3, NOSPECS grade of at least 4, and duration under 3 months. Patients with uncontrolled infections, other autoimmune diseases, pregnancy or lactation were excluded. Diagnoses were established on the basis of clinical symptoms, serum thyroxine and TRAb, thyroid ultrasound, and orbital computed tomography. PBMCs were separated from roughly 10 ml of fresh peripheral blood using Ficoll-Paque density gradient centrifugation. Total RNA was extracted with Trizol reagent, and quality was checked on an Agilent 2100 Bioanalyzer.

The source is a man between 50 and 59 years old with Graves' ophthalmopathy. Here the chain combines TRBV12-3 or TRBV12-4 and TRBJ2-7; the D gene remains uncertain. The sample comprised blood. The CDR3 reads as follows: CASSIGGSYSYEQYF. Here is the DNA: TGTGCCAGCAGTATCGGCGGCAGCTACTCCTACGAGCAGTACTTC.